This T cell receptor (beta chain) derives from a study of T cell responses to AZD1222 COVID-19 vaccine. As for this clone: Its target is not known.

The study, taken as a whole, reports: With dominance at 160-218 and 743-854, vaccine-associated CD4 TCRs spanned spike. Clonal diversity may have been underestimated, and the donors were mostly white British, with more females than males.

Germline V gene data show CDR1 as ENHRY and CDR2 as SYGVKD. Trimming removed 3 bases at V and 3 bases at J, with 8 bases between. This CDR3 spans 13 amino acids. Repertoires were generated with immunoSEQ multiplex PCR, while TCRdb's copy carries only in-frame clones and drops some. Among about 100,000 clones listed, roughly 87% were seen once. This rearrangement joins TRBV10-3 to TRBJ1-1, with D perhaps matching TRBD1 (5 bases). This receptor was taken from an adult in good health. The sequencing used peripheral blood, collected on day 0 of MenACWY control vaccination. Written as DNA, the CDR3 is TGTGCCATCAGTGACAGGGTGGACACTGAAGCTTTCTTT. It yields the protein CAISDRVDTEAFF.